This is a list of T cell receptor beta chains from one sample in a study of blood T cell repertoires in COVID-19. Measured with immunoSEQ multiplex PCR; TCRdb has only the in-frame clones, and not every one. The profile covers about 220,000 clones, with about 88% appearing a single time and under 3% taken by the ten largest. Sequenced material: PBMCs or T cells enriched from blood (not recorded which). These receptors originate from a woman aged 25-40 years who had recovered from COVID-19. Both conserved end residues are part of each CDR3. The D gene is left open where the match is weak. Not all rows give a size; the values are once, few, many and, for expanded clones, a class.

j_call d_call v_call clone_size cdr3_aa cdr3_nt
TRBJ2-2 TRBD2 TRBV7-6 once CASSLVAGTFTGELFF TGTGCCAGCAGCTTAGTAGCGGGGACTTTCACCGGGGAGCTGTTTTTT
TRBJ1-1 TRBD1 TRBV29-1 - CSVAGHGTVNTEAFF TGCAGCGTCGCGGGACACGGGACAGTGAACACTGAAGCTTTCTTT
TRBJ1-2 - TRBV9 - CASSVEQGRDYGYTF TGTGCCAGCAGCGTAGAGCAGGGGAGGGACTATGGCTACACCTTC
TRBJ2-2 TRBD2 TRBV12-5 - CASGLVHLLGGADTGELFF TGTGCTAGTGGTTTGGTCCACCTCCTCGGGGGGGCGGACACCGGGGAGCTGTTTTTT
TRBJ2-1 TRBD2 TRBV6-2/TRBV6-3 once CASSYSITSGGVSEQFF TGTGCCAGCAGTTACTCGATAACTAGCGGGGGGGTAAGTGAGCAGTTCTTC
TRBJ1-5 - TRBV27 - CASSLSSRYGGNQPQHF TGTGCCAGCAGTTTATCATCACGGTATGGTGGCAATCAGCCCCAGCATTTT
TRBJ2-7 TRBD1 TRBV5-1 - CASTRTGPDEQYF TGCGCCAGCACCAGGACAGGGCCGGACGAGCAGTACTTC
TRBJ2-7 - TRBV12-3/TRBV12-4 - CASRADRFYEQYF TGTGCCAGCAGGGCAGACAGGTTTTACGAGCAGTACTTC
TRBJ2-1 TRBD2 TRBV5-1 once CASSSTLAGGRNEQFF TGCGCCAGCAGCTCGACGCTAGCGGGGGGGAGGAATGAGCAGTTCTTC
TRBJ2-3 - TRBV29-1 - CSVRSGLQGSTDTQYF TGCAGCGTCCGAAGCGGGCTCCAGGGTAGCACAGATACGCAGTATTTT